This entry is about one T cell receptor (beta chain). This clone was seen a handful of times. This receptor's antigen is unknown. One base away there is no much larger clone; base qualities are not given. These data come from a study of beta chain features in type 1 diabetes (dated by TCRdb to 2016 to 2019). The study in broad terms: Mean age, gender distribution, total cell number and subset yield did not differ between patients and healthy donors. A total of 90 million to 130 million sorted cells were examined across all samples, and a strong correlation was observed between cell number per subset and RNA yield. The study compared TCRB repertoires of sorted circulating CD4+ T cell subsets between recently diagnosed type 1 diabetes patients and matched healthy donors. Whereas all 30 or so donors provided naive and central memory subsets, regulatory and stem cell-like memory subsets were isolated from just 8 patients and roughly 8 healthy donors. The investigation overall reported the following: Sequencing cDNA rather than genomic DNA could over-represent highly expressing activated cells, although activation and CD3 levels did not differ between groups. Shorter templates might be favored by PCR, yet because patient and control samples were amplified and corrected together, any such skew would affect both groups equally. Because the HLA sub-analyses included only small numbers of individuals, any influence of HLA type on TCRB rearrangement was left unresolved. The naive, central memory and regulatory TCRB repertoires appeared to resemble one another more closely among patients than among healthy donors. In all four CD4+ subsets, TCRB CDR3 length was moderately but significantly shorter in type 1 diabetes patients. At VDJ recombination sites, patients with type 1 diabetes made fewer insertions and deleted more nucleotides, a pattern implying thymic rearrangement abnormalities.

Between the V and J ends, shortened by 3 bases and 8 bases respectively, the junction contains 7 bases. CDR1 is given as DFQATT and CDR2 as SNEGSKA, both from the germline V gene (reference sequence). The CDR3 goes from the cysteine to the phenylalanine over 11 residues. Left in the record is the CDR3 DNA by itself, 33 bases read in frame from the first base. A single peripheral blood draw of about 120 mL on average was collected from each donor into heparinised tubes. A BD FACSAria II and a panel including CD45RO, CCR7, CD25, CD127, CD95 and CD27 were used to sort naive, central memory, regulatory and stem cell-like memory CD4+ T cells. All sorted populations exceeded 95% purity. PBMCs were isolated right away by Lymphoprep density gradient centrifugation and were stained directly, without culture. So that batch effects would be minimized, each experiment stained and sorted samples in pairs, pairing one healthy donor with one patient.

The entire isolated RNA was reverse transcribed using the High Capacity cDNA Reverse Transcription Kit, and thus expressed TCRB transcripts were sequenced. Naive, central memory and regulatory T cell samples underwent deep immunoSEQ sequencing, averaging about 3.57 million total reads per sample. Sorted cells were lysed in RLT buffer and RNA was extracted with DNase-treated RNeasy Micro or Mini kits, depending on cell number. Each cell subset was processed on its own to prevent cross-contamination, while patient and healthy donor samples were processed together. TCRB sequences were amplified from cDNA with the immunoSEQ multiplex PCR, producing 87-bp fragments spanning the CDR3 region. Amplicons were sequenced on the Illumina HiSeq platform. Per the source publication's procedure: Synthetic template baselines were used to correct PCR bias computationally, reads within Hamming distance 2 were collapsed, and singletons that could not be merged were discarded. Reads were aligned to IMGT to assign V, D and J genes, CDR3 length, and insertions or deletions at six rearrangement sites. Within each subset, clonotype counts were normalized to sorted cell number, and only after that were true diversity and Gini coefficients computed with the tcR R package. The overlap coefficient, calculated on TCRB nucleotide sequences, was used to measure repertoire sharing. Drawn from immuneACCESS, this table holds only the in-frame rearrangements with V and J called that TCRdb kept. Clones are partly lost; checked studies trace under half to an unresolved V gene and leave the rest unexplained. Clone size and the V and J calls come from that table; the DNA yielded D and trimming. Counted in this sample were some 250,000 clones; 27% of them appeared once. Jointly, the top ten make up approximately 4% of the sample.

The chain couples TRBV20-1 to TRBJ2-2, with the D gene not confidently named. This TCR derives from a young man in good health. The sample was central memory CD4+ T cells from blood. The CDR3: CSASRMGELFF. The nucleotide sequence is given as TGCAGTGCTAGTAGGATGGGGGAGCTGTTTTTT.